The clone carrying this T cell receptor beta chain has a handful of counts. V was trimmed by 3 bases and J by 7 bases, leaving 8 bases between them. Germline CDR1 is WNHNN and CDR2 is SYGVQD (reference sequence). This CDR3 has 12 residues. These data come from a study of blood T cells in healthy people across ages. Using a J-beta primer mix together with a sample-barcoded 5' primer, a second PCR was run for about 7 to 12 cycles. TCRdb re-called the 5' RACE reads with MiXCR, one entry per CDR3 protein. The top ten clones hold about 20% of a sample with roughly 790,000 distinct CDR3 sequences, approximately 39% of them seen once.

The sample comprised blood. The chain links TRBV10-1 to TRBJ2-3; D remains unclear. The source of this sequence is a woman aged 60-75 years in good health. This CDR3 is CASSDYTNTQYF. CDR3 bases: TGCGCCAGCAGTGACTATACAAATACGCAGTATTTT.